In its sample, the clone carrying this T cell receptor (beta chain) was seen once. No antigen is known for it. The assay was immunoSEQ multiplex PCR, and TCRdb's table has in-frame clones only and misses some. The sample has just over 350,000 clones; roughly 85% are singletons. This sample stems from a study of Ad26.COV2.S vaccination and SARS-CoV-2 variants. Across the study: Donor got 5x10^10 or 1x10^11 viral particles of Ad26.COV2.S. Study-level findings and limits: A substantial breadth of spike-specific CD8+ and CD4+ T cell responses after vaccination has been reported. Analyses of TCR breadth and depth may have underestimated total T cell responses.

The treatment is: roughly 18 received Ad26.COV2.S at low or high dose, single or two shots; roughly five received placebo; per-sample allocation not given. Samples came from day 63 after the first vaccine or placebo injection. An adult aged 18-55 years in Boston served as the donor. CDR1 is SGHRS and CDR2 is YFSETQ in the germline V gene. The CDR3 runs to 14 residues. Trimming took 6 bases from V and 4 from J, leaving 16 bases between them. Material: peripheral blood, obtained in a trial of Ad26.COV2.S vaccine versus placebo. The TCR was taken from a person aged 18-65 years who received the Ad26.COV2.S COVID-19 vaccine or a placebo. The chain employs TRBV5-1 and TRBJ1-1, with D possibly being TRBD1 (6 bases). This CDR3 reads CASNRRGDGTEAFF. Here the CDR3 DNA reads TGCGCCAGCAACAGGAGGGGGGACGGCACTGAAGCTTTCTTT.